These T cell receptor beta chains were read from a single sample in a study of spatial heterogeneity in lung cancer. MiXCR, run by TCRdb on the 5' RACE reads, gives a single entry per CDR3 protein. The repertoire includes more than 7,500 distinct CDR3 sequences, roughly 4.3% of them detected once, and roughly 29% sits in the top ten. Source: PBMCs, taken at surgery. The receptors shown here come from a male donor with early-stage non-small cell lung cancer. The CDR3 runs from the conserved cysteine through the conserved F or W. D genes are given only for firm matches. Size values are once, few and many counts, or a class for expanded clones, and some rows have none.

V gene	clone size	CDR3 length	D gene	J gene	CDR3 DNA	CDR3 protein
TRBV12-5	many	13	.	TRBJ2-5	TGTGCTAGTGGTTTATCGGGACAAGAGACCCAGTACTTC	CASGLSGQETQYF
TRBV11-2	few	15	.	TRBJ1-2	TGTGCCAGCAGTTCCATCAGGGAGAGGAACTATGGCTACACCTTC	CASSSIRERNYGYTF
TRBV10-3	many	14	TRBD1	TRBJ2-2	TGTGCCACGCGTCAGGGGGCTATGGCCGGGGAGCTGTTTTTT	CATRQGAMAGELFF
TRBV5-1	few	18	TRBD2	TRBJ2-3	TGCGCCAGCAGCTATTCAACTACTAGCGGGGGGGAGGTAGATACGCAGTATTTT	CASSYSTTSGGEVDTQYF
TRBV10-1	.	16	.	TRBJ1-5	TGCGCCAGTCTCTTCGGGAGCCCGGCCGGGGATCAGCCCCAGCATTTT	CASLFGSPAGDQPQHF
TRBV20-1	many	12	.	TRBJ2-5	TGCAGTGCTGGACTGAAGCGGGAGACCCAGTACTTC	CSAGLKRETQYF
TRBV6-2/TRBV6-3	many	15	TRBD2	TRBJ2-4	TGTGCCAGCAGTGTCAGCGGGATAGCCAAAAACATTCAGTACTTC	CASSVSGIAKNIQYF
TRBV19	many	16	.	TRBJ2-2	TGTGCCAGTAGCCCCCGCGGGACACCGTACACCGGGGAGCTGTTTTTT	CASSPRGTPYTGELFF
TRBV11-1	few	16	TRBD1	TRBJ1-6	TGTGCCAGCAGCTTAGAGACCGGGACAGCCAATTCACCCCTCCACTTT	CASSLETGTANSPLHF
TRBV19	many	12	.	TRBJ1-2	TGTGCCAGTGGACAGCTGGATTATGGCTACACCTTC	CASGQLDYGYTF
TRBV12-3/TRBV12-4	few	17	.	TRBJ1-1	TGTGCCAGCAGGAAATGGGGAGGATCTGGGAGGAACACTGAAGCTTTCTTT	CASRKWGGSGRNTEAFF
TRBV7-2	.	17	.	TRBJ1-3	TGTGCCAGCAGCTTAGACCCCGGGACGGTTCTACGAAACACCATATATTTT	CASSLDPGTVLRNTIYF
TRBV12-3/TRBV12-4	medium-sized	12	.	TRBJ2-5	TGTGCCACAGGACAGAAACAAGAGACCCAGTACTTC	CATGQKQETQYF